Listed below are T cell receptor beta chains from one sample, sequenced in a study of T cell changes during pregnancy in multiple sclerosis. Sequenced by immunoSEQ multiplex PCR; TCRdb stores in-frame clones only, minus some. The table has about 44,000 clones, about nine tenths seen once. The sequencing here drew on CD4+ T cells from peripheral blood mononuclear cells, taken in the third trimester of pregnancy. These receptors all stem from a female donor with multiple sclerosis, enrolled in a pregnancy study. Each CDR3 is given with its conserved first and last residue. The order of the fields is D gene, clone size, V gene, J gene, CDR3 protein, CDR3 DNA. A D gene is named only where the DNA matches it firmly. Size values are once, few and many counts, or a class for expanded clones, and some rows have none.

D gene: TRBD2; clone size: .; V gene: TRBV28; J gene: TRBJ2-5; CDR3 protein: CASAPRTRRAETQYF; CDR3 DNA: TGTGCCTCCGCTCCCAGGACTAGGCGCGCTGAGACCCAGTACTTC
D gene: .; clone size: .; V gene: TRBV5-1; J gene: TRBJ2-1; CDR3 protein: CASSLATTYNEQFF; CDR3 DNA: TGCGCCAGCAGCTTGGCGACAACCTACAATGAGCAGTTCTTC
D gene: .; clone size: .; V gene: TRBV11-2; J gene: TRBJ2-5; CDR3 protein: CASSFSGSKETQYF; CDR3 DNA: TGTGCCAGCAGCTTTAGCGGATCTAAAGAGACCCAGTACTTC
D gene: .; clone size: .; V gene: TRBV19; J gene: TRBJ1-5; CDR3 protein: CASNPLYSNQPQHF; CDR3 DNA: TGTGCCAGTAATCCCCTCTATAGCAATCAGCCCCAGCATTTT
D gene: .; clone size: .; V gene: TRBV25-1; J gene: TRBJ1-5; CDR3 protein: CASSDGGRPSQPQHF; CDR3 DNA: TGTGCCAGCAGTGACGGTGGTCGCCCTAGTCAGCCCCAGCATTTT
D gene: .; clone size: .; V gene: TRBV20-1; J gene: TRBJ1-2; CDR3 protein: CSARPQGGYTF; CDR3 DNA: TGCAGTGCTCGCCCCCAGGGGGGCTACACCTTC
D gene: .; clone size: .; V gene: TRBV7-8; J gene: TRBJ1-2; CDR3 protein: CASSLGAQGAVNYGYTF; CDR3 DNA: TGTGCCAGCAGCTTAGGCGCTCAAGGGGCCGTCAACTATGGCTACACCTTC
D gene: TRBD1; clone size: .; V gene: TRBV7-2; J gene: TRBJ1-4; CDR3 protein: CASSFGQGANEKLFF; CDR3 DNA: TGTGCCAGCAGCTTCGGACAGGGGGCGAATGAAAAACTGTTTTTT
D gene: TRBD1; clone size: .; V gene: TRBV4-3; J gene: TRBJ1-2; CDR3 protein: CASSRDRRGGYYGYTF; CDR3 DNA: TGCGCCAGCAGCCGGGACAGACGGGGAGGTTACTATGGCTACACCTTC
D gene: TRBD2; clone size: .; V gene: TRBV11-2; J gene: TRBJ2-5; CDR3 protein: CATYSETSGGQETQYF; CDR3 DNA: TGTGCCACCTACTCGGAAACTAGCGGAGGACAAGAGACCCAGTACTTC
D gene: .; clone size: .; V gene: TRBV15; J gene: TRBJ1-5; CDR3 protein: CATSTGVGDQPQHF; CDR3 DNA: TGTGCCACCAGCACAGGGGTAGGGGATCAGCCCCAGCATTTT
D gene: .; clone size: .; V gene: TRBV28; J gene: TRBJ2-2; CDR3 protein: CASSFGGRGLIGELFF; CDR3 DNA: TGTGCCAGCAGTTTCGGGGGCAGGGGGTTAATCGGGGAGCTGTTTTTT
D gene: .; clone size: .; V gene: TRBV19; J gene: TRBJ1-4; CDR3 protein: CASSSGLQLMRKLFF; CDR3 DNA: TGTGCCAGTAGTTCAGGACTCCAACTAATGAGGAAACTGTTTTTT
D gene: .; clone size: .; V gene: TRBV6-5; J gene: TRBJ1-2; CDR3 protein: CASSDLGRGYTF; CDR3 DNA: TGTGCCAGCAGTGACCTGGGCCGTGGCTACACCTTC
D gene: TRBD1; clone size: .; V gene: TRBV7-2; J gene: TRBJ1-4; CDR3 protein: CASSPDRGTEKLFF; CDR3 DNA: TGTGCCAGCAGCCCGGACAGGGGGACTGAAAAACTGTTTTTT
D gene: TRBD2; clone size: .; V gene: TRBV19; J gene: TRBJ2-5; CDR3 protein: CASSPGLVETQYF; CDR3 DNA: TGTGCCAGTAGTCCGGGACTAGTTGAGACCCAGTACTTC
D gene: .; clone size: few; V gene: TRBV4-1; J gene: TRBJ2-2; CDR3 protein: CASSQLIGGTGELFF; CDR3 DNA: TGCGCCAGCAGCCAACTAATAGGAGGCACCGGGGAGCTGTTTTTT
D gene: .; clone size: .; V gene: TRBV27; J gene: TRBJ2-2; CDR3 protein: CASSLLPGANTGELFF; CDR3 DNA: TGTGCCAGCAGTTTATTACCGGGAGCGAACACCGGGGAGCTGTTTTTT
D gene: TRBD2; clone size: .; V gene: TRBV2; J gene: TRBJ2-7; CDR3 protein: CASSPGLAASSYEQYF; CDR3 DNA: TGTGCCAGCAGTCCGGGACTAGCGGCAAGCTCCTACGAGCAGTACTTC
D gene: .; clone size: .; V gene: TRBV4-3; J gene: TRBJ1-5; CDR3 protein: CASSQDPLNQPQHF; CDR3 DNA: TGCGCCAGCAGCCAAGATCCCCTGAATCAGCCCCAGCATTTT